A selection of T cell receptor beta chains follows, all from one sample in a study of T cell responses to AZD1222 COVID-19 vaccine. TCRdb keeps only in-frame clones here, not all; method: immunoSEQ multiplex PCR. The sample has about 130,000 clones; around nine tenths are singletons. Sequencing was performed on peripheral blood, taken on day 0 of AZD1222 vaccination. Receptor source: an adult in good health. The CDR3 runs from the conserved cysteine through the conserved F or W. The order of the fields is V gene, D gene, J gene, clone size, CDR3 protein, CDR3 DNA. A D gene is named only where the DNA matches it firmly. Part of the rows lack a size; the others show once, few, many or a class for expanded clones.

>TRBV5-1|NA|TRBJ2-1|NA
CASSPTGGSSYNEQFF
TGCGCCAGCAGCCCTACTGGGGGCAGCTCCTACAATGAGCAGTTCTTC
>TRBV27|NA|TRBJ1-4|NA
CASSSPGGFSEKLFF
TGTGCCAGCAGTTCCCCGGGGGGATTCAGTGAAAAACTGTTTTTT
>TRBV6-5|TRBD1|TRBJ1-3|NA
CAISGTAGNTIYF
TGTGCCATCTCGGGGACAGCCGGAAACACCATATATTTT
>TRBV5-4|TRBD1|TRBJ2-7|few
CASSLVVSGTEIYEQYF
TGTGCCAGCAGCTTGGTAGTCTCCGGGACAGAGATCTACGAGCAGTACTTC
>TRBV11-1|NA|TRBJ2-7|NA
CASSLFPGDYEQYF
TGTGCCAGCAGCTTATTCCCAGGCGACTACGAGCAGTACTTC
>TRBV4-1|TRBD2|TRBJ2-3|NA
CASSQVGLAGVTQYF
TGCGCCAGCAGCCAGGTCGGACTAGCGGGGGTAACGCAGTATTTT
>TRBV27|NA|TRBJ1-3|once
CASSFGQFGNTIYF
TGTGCCAGCAGTTTCGGACAGTTTGGAAACACCATATATTTT
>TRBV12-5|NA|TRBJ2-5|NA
CASGFGRLGETQYF
TGTGCTAGTGGTTTTGGCAGACTCGGAGAGACCCAGTACTTC
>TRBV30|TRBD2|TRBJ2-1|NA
CAWDSGGLHEQFF
TGTGCCTGGGATAGCGGGGGGTTGCATGAGCAGTTCTTC
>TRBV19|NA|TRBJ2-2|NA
CASSWSTANTGELFF
TGTGCCAGTAGTTGGTCCACAGCGAACACCGGGGAGCTGTTTTTT
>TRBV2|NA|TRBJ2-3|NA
CASSYLRADTQYF
TGTGCCAGCAGTTACCTCAGGGCAGATACGCAGTATTTT
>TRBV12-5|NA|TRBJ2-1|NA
CASALDSSSYNEQFF
TGTGCTAGTGCCTTGGACTCGAGCTCCTACAATGAGCAGTTCTTC
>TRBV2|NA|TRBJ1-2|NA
CATGGNYGYTF
TGTGCCACCGGGGGTAACTATGGCTACACCTTC
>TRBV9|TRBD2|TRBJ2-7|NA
CASSVAASGGAYEQYF
TGTGCCAGCAGCGTAGCTGCTAGCGGGGGGGCCTACGAGCAGTACTTC
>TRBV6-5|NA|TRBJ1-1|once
CASRHFPDLNTEAFF
TGTGCCAGCAGACACTTCCCGGACTTGAACACTGAAGCTTTCTTT
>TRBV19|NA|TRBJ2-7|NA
CASSPRDGSSYEQYF
TGTGCCAGTAGTCCCCGGGACGGGAGCTCCTACGAGCAGTACTTC
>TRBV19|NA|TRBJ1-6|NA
CASSTTGVPSNSPLHF
TGTGCCAGTAGTACTACAGGTGTTCCATCTAATTCACCCCTCCACTTT
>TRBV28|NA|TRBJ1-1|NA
CASSLILPHREAFF
TGTGCCAGCAGTTTGATTTTGCCCCATCGGGAGGCTTTCTTT
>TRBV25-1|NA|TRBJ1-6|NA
CASSESLQKHNSPLHF
TGTGCCAGCAGTGAGTCACTACAGAAGCATAATTCACCCCTCCACTTT
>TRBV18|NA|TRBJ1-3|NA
CASSRAYPGPGNTIYF
TGTGCCAGCTCACGTGCCTACCCAGGGCCTGGAAACACCATATATTTT
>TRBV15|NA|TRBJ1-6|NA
CATSRTRGLPYNSPLHF
TGTGCCACCAGCAGGACCCGGGGCCTCCCTTATAATTCACCCCTCCACTTT
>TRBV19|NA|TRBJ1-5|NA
CASSTQLRFNQPQHF
TGTGCCAGTAGTACCCAATTGCGGTTCAATCAGCCCCAGCATTTT
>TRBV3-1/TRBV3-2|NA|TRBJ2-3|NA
CASSQDGGIPRTDTQYF
TGTGCCAGCAGCCAAGATGGGGGGATCCCTCGCACAGATACGCAGTATTTT
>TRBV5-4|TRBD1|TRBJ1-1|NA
CASSWTGGPEAFF
TGTGCCAGCAGCTGGACAGGGGGCCCTGAAGCTTTCTTT
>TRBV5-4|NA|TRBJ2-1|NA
CASSGVYTEQFF
TGTGCCAGCAGTGGGGTTTACACTGAGCAGTTCTTC
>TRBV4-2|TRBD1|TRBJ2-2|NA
CASSPGEQGAGELFF
TGTGCCAGCAGCCCCGGGGAGCAGGGGGCCGGGGAGCTGTTTTTT
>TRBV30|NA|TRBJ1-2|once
CALHGYGYTF
TGTGCCCTTCATGGCTATGGCTACACCTTC
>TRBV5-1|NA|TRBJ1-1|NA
CASVGAGALTEAFF
TGCGCCAGCGTAGGGGCAGGGGCGCTGACTGAAGCTTTCTTT
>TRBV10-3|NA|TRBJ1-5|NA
CAIQTGLNQPQHF
TGTGCCATTCAAACAGGGCTTAATCAGCCCCAGCATTTT
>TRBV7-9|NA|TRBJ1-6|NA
CASRLVNSPLHF
TGTGCCAGCAGGCTGGTTAATTCACCCCTCCACTTT
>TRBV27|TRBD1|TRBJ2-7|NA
CASSGQSYEQYF
TGTGCCAGCTCGGGACAGTCCTACGAGCAGTACTTC
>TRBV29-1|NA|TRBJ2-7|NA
CSVSLQGTNYEQYF
TGCAGCGTGAGCCTACAGGGGACTAACTACGAGCAGTACTTC
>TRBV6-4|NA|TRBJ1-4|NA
CASRSRPNEKLFF
TGTGCCAGCAGGAGTAGGCCAAATGAAAAACTGTTTTTT
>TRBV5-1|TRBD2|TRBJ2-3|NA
CASSFLAGGGGGDTQYF
TGCGCCAGCAGCTTCCTAGCGGGGGGCGGAGGCGGGGATACGCAGTATTTT
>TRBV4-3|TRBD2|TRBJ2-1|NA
CASSQDVAGILGEQFF
TGCGCCAGCAGCCAAGATGTAGCGGGGATACTGGGTGAGCAGTTCTTC
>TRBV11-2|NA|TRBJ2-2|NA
CASSLDGNTGELFF
TGTGCCAGCAGCTTAGACGGGAACACCGGGGAGCTGTTTTTT
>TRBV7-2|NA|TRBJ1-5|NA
CASSLGSEQPQHF
TGTGCCAGCAGCTTAGGATCGGAACAGCCCCAGCATTTT
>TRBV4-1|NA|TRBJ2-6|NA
CASSQDRGSGANVLTF
TGCGCCAGCAGCCAAGATAGGGGCTCTGGGGCCAACGTCCTGACTTTC
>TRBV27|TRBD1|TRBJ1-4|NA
CASSLGGSDEKLFF
TGTGCCAGCAGTCTAGGGGGCTCGGATGAAAAACTGTTTTTT
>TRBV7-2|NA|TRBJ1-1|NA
CASSLGSLRGRAEAFF
TGTGCCAGCAGCTTAGGGAGTCTCAGGGGCAGGGCTGAAGCTTTCTTT
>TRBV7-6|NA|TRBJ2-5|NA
CASSLAGQIQETQYF
TGTGCCAGCAGCTTAGCGGGCCAGATCCAAGAGACCCAGTACTTC
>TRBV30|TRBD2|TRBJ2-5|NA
CAWKGQRGGQETQYF
TGTGCCTGGAAGGGTCAGCGGGGGGGACAAGAGACCCAGTACTTC
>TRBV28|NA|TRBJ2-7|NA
CASSTASTYEQYF
TGTGCCAGCTCAACTGCCTCGACCTACGAGCAGTACTTC
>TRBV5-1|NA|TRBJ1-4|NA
CASSAGPPNEKLFF
TGCGCCAGCAGCGCGGGTCCCCCTAATGAAAAACTGTTTTTT
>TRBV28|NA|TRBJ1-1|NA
CASRGTGRTEAFF
TGTGCCAGCAGGGGAACAGGGCGCACTGAAGCTTTCTTT
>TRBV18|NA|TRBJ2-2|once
CATSAGQNTGELFF
TGTGCTACTTCTGCCGGACAGAACACCGGGGAGCTGTTTTTT
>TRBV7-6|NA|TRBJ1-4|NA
CASSYRDGNEKLFF
TGTGCCAGCAGCTATCGGGACGGGAATGAAAAACTGTTTTTT
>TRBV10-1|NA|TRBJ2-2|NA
CASSEEGRGELFF
TGCGCCAGCAGTGAGGAGGGGCGGGGGGAGCTGTTTTTT
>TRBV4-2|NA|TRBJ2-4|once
CASSQGPSGQRNIQYF
TGTGCCAGCAGCCAAGGCCCCAGCGGACAGAGGAACATTCAGTACTTC
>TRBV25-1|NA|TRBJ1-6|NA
CASSERQYSPLHF
TGTGCCAGCAGTGAAAGACAGTATTCACCCCTCCACTTT
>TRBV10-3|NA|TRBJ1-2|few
CAISVQQSLYGYTF
TGTGCCATCAGTGTACAACAGAGTCTTTATGGCTACACCTTC
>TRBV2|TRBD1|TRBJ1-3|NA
CASSRQGSGNTIYF
TGTGCCAGCAGTAGACAGGGCTCTGGAAACACCATATATTTT